The following is a T cell receptor beta chain sequence with its context. Two negative PCRs, clearance, or symptom resolution had been documented for recovered Cohort 3 donors. This CDR3 has 14 amino acids. V was shortened by 6 bases and J by 6 bases, with 16 bases between the two germline ends. Germline V lookup: CDR1 SGHRS, CDR2 YFSETQ. In the source study's methods: How many nucleated cells were present was estimated from reference gene primer amplification. Sequenced by immunoSEQ multiplex PCR; TCRdb stores in-frame clones only, minus some. The V and J calls and clone size come from that table; D and trimming were worked out from the DNA. The sample carries 250,000 to 350,000 clones, 85% recorded once. This entry is derived from a study of blood T cell repertoires in COVID-19. Study information: Acute-phase and convalescent COVID-19 samples originated in the United States, Italy and Spain.

The clonotype was recovered from a woman aged 50 to 60 who had recovered from COVID-19. V gene TRBV5-1 combines with J gene TRBJ1-5, with a possible D match to TRBD1 (5 bases). The sequencing input was PBMCs or T cells enriched from blood (not recorded which). The CDR3 DNA sequence: TGCGCCAGCACCCAGGGCGGGGACTCTCAGCCCCAGCATTTT. Translating gives CASTQGGDSQPQHF.